Sequencing of this TCR beta chain was carried out in a study of cytomegalovirus exposure and HLA in healthy donors. Study-wide results and caveats: Information on immune exposure was restricted to one variable (CMV serostatus).

Germline-derived CDR1 and CDR2 are SGHRS and YFSETQ. Trimming stripped 4 bases from V and 4 bases from J, with 20 bases between. The CDR3 runs 16 residues. Primers included in the PCR were 60 Vbeta and 13 Jbeta primers. In the study's own analysis: Roughly 83 million unique TCR beta chains, roughly 11 million of them shared, were counted by a later analysis. The repertoire was sequenced with immunoSEQ multiplex PCR; TCRdb's copy has only in-frame clones and lacks some. V and J calls plus clone size are reproduced from that table; the DNA served to infer D and trimming. The sample carries 140,000 to 150,000 clones, 82% recorded once. With respect to this clone: Its antigen is not known.

Sequenced sample: PBMCs. The rearrangement uses TRBV5-1 and TRBJ1-2, with a tentative D call TRBD1 (6 bases). This clonotype was sampled from a male donor in good health and CMV-seronegative. The CDR3 sequence is CASSLPGRQGGYGYTF. As DNA, the CDR3 is TGCGCCAGCAGCCTCCCGGGACGGCAAGGGGGCTATGGCTACACCTTC.